Listed below are T cell receptor beta chains from one sample, sequenced in a study of OX40 agonist ivuxolimab in advanced cancers. Some clones are missing from TCRdb's copy, which holds only in-frame ones; the method was immunoSEQ multiplex PCR. This sample has about 46,000 clones, with just over 85% found just once. Sample: CD4+ or CD8+ T cells sorted from blood, taken in a trial of the OX40 agonist ivuxolimab. These receptors were collected from an adult with an advanced solid tumor such as melanoma, head and neck, liver or kidney cancer. CDR3s include the opening cysteine and the closing phenylalanine or tryptophan. D genes are given only for firm matches. Not all rows give a size; the values are once, few, many and, for expanded clones, a class.

clone_size | j_call | cdr3_length | d_call | v_call | cdr3_nt | cdr3_aa
NA | TRBJ2-5 | 13 | NA | TRBV10-3 | TGTGCCATCAGTGAGTCGACTATGGAGACCCAGTACTTC | CAISESTMETQYF
NA | TRBJ2-5 | 18 | TRBD2 | TRBV4-1 | TGCGCCAGCAGCCAAGACATGGGATTAGCGGGGGGACAAGAGACCCAGTACTTC | CASSQDMGLAGGQETQYF
once | TRBJ2-7 | 15 | TRBD2 | TRBV11-3 | TGTGCCAGCAGCCCCTTGACTAGCGGGAGGGTCGAGCAGTACTTC | CASSPLTSGRVEQYF
NA | TRBJ2-7 | 14 | NA | TRBV19 | TGTGCCAGTAGTATCCAGGCAAGCTCCTACGAGCAGTACTTC | CASSIQASSYEQYF
NA | TRBJ2-4 | 15 | NA | TRBV5-1 | TGCGCCAGCAGCTTGGACAGGCCATCCAAAAACATTCAGTACTTC | CASSLDRPSKNIQYF
NA | TRBJ2-7 | 15 | NA | TRBV4-1 | TGCGCCAGCAGCCTAAAGGGGACTGGCTCCTACGAGCAGTACTTC | CASSLKGTGSYEQYF
NA | TRBJ2-7 | 16 | TRBD2 | TRBV25-1 | TGTGCCAGCAGGGTAGCGGGAGGCCCAAGCTCCTACGAGCAGTACTTC | CASRVAGGPSSYEQYF
NA | TRBJ1-1 | 13 | NA | TRBV14 | TGTGCCAGCAGCCAGGTGATGGGGACTGAAGCTTTCTTT | CASSQVMGTEAFF
NA | TRBJ2-5 | 16 | TRBD2 | TRBV6-5 | TGTGCCAGCAGTTACGCGGGTAGCGGGGGCCAAGAGACCCAGTACTTC | CASSYAGSGGQETQYF
NA | TRBJ2-1 | 12 | TRBD1 | TRBV27 | TGTGCCAGCAGATCGACAGGGATTGAGCAGTTCTTC | CASRSTGIEQFF
NA | TRBJ1-2 | 12 | NA | TRBV9 | TGTGCCAGCAGCTCATACACCTATGGCTACACCTTC | CASSSYTYGYTF
NA | TRBJ1-5 | 17 | NA | TRBV4-1 | TGCGCCAGCAGCCACCTACAGGACGCCAGGGGCAATCAGCCCCAGCATTTT | CASSHLQDARGNQPQHF
once | TRBJ2-1 | 16 | NA | TRBV7-9 | TGTGCCAGCAGCCACAGTTCGGGGGCCTCCTACAATGAGCAGTTCTTC | CASSHSSGASYNEQFF
NA | TRBJ2-5 | 13 | TRBD1 | TRBV10-2 | TGCGCCAGCACAGGACAGGGGGTTGAGACCCAGTACTTC | CASTGQGVETQYF
NA | TRBJ1-4 | 15 | NA | TRBV19 | TGTGCCAGTAGCCCGGGGGTAGTGACTAATGAAAAACTGTTTTTT | CASSPGVVTNEKLFF
NA | TRBJ2-7 | 11 | NA | TRBV6-1 | TGTGCCAGCACGTCGGACTACGAGCAGTACTTC | CASTSDYEQYF
NA | TRBJ2-5 | 17 | TRBD2 | TRBV4-2 | TGTGCCAGCAGCCATGCCAGCGGACTAGCGGGAGGCGAGACCCAGTACTTC | CASSHASGLAGGETQYF
NA | TRBJ2-1 | 12 | NA | TRBV30 | TGTGCCTGGAGCCAAGTCTTGCGGGGGCAGTTCTTC | CAWSQVLRGQFF
NA | TRBJ2-7 | 16 | TRBD1 | TRBV13 | TGTGCCAGCAGCCCAAGGGACAGGGGGTTAACCTACGAGCAGTACTTC | CASSPRDRGLTYEQYF
NA | TRBJ2-6 | 15 | NA | TRBV11-3 | TGTGCCAGCAGCGGGACCTACTCTGGGGCCAACGTCCTGACTTTC | CASSGTYSGANVLTF
NA | TRBJ2-3 | 15 | TRBD1 | TRBV7-3 | TGTGCCAGCAGCTCCACAGGGGTCAGCACAGATACGCAGTATTTT | CASSSTGVSTDTQYF
NA | TRBJ2-1 | 13 | NA | TRBV9 | TGTGCCAGCAGCGTAGACCAGGGCCATGAGCAGTTCTTC | CASSVDQGHEQFF
NA | TRBJ2-3 | 10 | NA | TRBV20-1 | TGCAGTGCTAGGGCAGATACGCAGTATTTT | CSARADTQYF
NA | TRBJ2-1 | 14 | NA | TRBV13 | TGTGCCAGCAGCTTAGGGACTAGTAGTGATGAGCAGTTCTTC | CASSLGTSSDEQFF
NA | TRBJ2-1 | 16 | TRBD2 | TRBV30 | TGTGCCTGGGGCGTTCCGACTAGCGGGAATTACAATGAGCAGTTCTTC | CAWGVPTSGNYNEQFF
NA | TRBJ2-2 | 14 | NA | TRBV4-2 | TGTGCCAGCAGCCAAGATTGGGACACCGGGGAGCTGTTTTTT | CASSQDWDTGELFF
few | TRBJ1-1 | 13 | NA | TRBV7-2 | TGTGCCAGCAGCTTTTCAGTTGGGACTGAAGCTTTCTTT | CASSFSVGTEAFF
NA | TRBJ1-3 | 14 | NA | TRBV9 | TGTGCCAGCAGCGTGCAGAGCTCTGGAAACACCATATATTTT | CASSVQSSGNTIYF
NA | TRBJ2-7 | 14 | TRBD2 | TRBV7-2 | TGTGCCAGCAGCTTAGAATGGGGGGGGTACGAGCAGTACTTC | CASSLEWGGYEQYF
NA | TRBJ2-7 | 13 | NA | TRBV5-1 | TGCGCCAGCAGCTCAGGGGAGTGGTACGAGCAGTACTTC | CASSSGEWYEQYF
few | TRBJ2-2 | 16 | NA | TRBV6-5 | TGTGCCAGCAGTTACGCCGGCGGGGGCAGGCCCGGGGAGCTGTTTTTT | CASSYAGGGRPGELFF
once | TRBJ2-4 | 16 | NA | TRBV10-1 | TGCGCCAGCAGTGAGTCGTTGAAAGGAGGGGTGGACATTCAGTACTTC | CASSESLKGGVDIQYF
NA | TRBJ2-4 | 17 | TRBD1 | TRBV7-2 | TGTGCCAGCAGCTTAGGAGGGGGCCCGGTGTCCAAAAACATTCAGTACTTC | CASSLGGGPVSKNIQYF
few | TRBJ2-7 | 18 | TRBD2 | TRBV27 | TGTGCCACTAGACCTTTTAGCGGGGGTACATTAAGCTCCTACGAGCAGTACTTC | CATRPFSGGTLSSYEQYF
NA | TRBJ2-2 | 17 | TRBD1 | TRBV28 | TGTGCCAGCTTACCCTCGTTCGGGACAGACGACACCGGGGAGCTGTTTTTT | CASLPSFGTDDTGELFF
NA | TRBJ2-3 | 12 | NA | TRBV7-2 | TGTGCCAGCAGCTATCGCACAGATACGCAGTATTTT | CASSYRTDTQYF
once | TRBJ2-7 | 13 | TRBD1 | TRBV6-5 | TGTGCCAGCAGTGACCCGGGACAGTTAGAGCAGTACTTC | CASSDPGQLEQYF
NA | TRBJ2-5 | 15 | TRBD2 | TRBV5-4 | TGTGCCAGCAGCTTGGCCGTACTAGCGGAAGAGACCCAGTACTTC | CASSLAVLAEETQYF
NA | TRBJ2-5 | 15 | NA | TRBV5-1 | TGCGCCAGCAGCCCCTGGACCTATCTCCAAGAGACCCAGTACTTC | CASSPWTYLQETQYF
NA | TRBJ2-5 | 19 | TRBD2 | TRBV27 | TGTGCCAGCAGTATCTCCCCTTCTTGGCTAGCGGGAGTCCAAGAGACCCAGTACTTC | CASSISPSWLAGVQETQYF
NA | TRBJ2-5 | 15 | NA | TRBV6-5 | TGTGCCAGCAGTTACTCGGGCAAGGGCCAAGAGACCCAGTACTTC | CASSYSGKGQETQYF
NA | TRBJ2-3 | 16 | NA | TRBV7-2 | TGTGCCAGCAGCTTAGGTGGCAGGGGATTAGCAGATACGCAGTATTTT | CASSLGGRGLADTQYF
NA | TRBJ2-7 | 14 | TRBD2 | TRBV15 | TGTGCCACCTCAGTGGCGGGGGGTTTGTACGAGCAGTACTTC | CATSVAGGLYEQYF
NA | TRBJ2-5 | 13 | NA | TRBV11-2 | TGTGCCAGCGCGGGGCAGGGCGGGGTGACCCAGTACTTC | CASAGQGGVTQYF
NA | TRBJ2-6 | 16 | NA | TRBV7-2 | TGTGCCAGCAGCTTTCAGGGTTTCGCTGGGGCCAACGTCCTGACTTTC | CASSFQGFAGANVLTF
NA | TRBJ2-3 | 15 | NA | TRBV11-2 | TGTGCCAGCAGCTTAGTGGCAGGAAACACAGATACGCAGTATTTT | CASSLVAGNTDTQYF
NA | TRBJ1-1 | 15 | NA | TRBV7-9 | TGTGCCAGCAAATCGACAGGCCGCCCGGGGGCTGAAGCTTTCTTT | CASKSTGRPGAEAFF
NA | TRBJ1-1 | 13 | NA | TRBV6-1 | TGTGCCAGCAGTCTTGACCTGAACACTGAAGCTTTCTTT | CASSLDLNTEAFF
NA | TRBJ1-5 | 13 | NA | TRBV19 | TGTGCCAGTAGTAAAGGGTTTCATCAGCCCCAGCATTTT | CASSKGFHQPQHF
few | TRBJ2-2 | 14 | NA | TRBV7-6 | TGTGCCAGCAGCTTAGGAGGTCATACCGGGGAGCTGTTTTTT | CASSLGGHTGELFF